The 23 T cell receptor beta chains reported below all come from one sample, sequenced in a study of cytomegalovirus exposure and HLA in healthy donors. It was with 60 Vbeta and 13 Jbeta primers that the PCR ran. TCRdb's table, derived via immunoSEQ multiplex PCR, lists solely in-frame clones and lacks some. The top ten hold 1.2% to 1.5% of the sample, which has about 160,000 clones, more than 70% seen once. The sample was PBMCs. The source of these receptors is a man aged 55 to 70 in good health and CMV-seronegative.

The CDR3 DNA reads TGTGCCAGCAGCTTAGAGCAGGGGAGCTCCTACGAGCAGTACTTC. This sequence encodes CASSLEQGSSYEQYF. The chain employs TRBV7-9 and TRBJ2-7; TRBD1 might be the D (6 bases). Trimming cost V 1 base and J 0 bases, with 10 bases left between them. Per the germline V gene, CDR1 is SEHNR and CDR2 is FQNEAQ (reference sequence). CDR3 length equals 15 residues.

This chain links TRBV5-1 with TRBJ2-7; 11 nucleotides line up with TRBD2. Unmatched junction bases numbered 4, after V lost 4 bases and J lost 1 base. The CDR3 runs to 15 residues. Germline V gene lookup returns CDR1 SGHRS and CDR2 YFSETQ. The CDR3 bases are TGCGCCAGCAGCACTGGGACTAGCGGTTCCTACGAGCAGTACTTC. Protein sequence: CASSTGTSGSYEQYF.

The CDR3 protein is CASSTGTSGYTGELFF. CDR3 DNA sequence: TGTGCCAGCAGCACCGGGACTAGTGGGTACACCGGGGAGCTGTTTTTT. V is TRBV5-4 and J is TRBJ2-2, with 8 positions matching TRBD2. Germline V gene sequence: CDR1 SGHNT, CDR2 YYREEE (reference sequence). The CDR3 length is 16 residues. V was clipped by 4 bases and J by 3 bases; unmatched bases: 8.

The rearrangement uses TRBV5-6 and TRBJ2-3; weak D call: TRBD2 (6 bases). The CDR3 loop spans 15 amino acids. CDR1 is SGHDT and CDR2 is YYEEEE in the germline V gene. V was clipped by 4 bases and J by 4 bases, with 16 bases between them. CDR3 DNA sequence: TGTGCCAGCAGCCCATTCCTGGGGGGATCAGATACGCAGTATTTT. Translated, it gives CASSPFLGGSDTQYF.

This clone has only a few counts. The rearrangement joins TRBV4-1 to TRBJ2-5; D is uncertain. The V gene lost 0 bases and the J gene lost 6 bases, with 14 bases spanning the gap. The CDR3 extends over 15 amino acids. Germline V gene data show CDR1 as MGHRA and CDR2 as YSYEKL. CDR3 DNA sequence: TGCGCCAGCAGCCAAGATCTCGGAGAGGTGAAGACCCAGTACTTC. It codes for CASSQDLGEVKTQYF.

This sequence joins TRBV4-3 and TRBJ2-1; 11 bases are a match to TRBD2. Germline V gene data show CDR1 as LGHNA and CDR2 as YSLEER. The CDR3 totals 17 residues. The trim removed 2 bases at V and 4 bases at J, leaving 7 bases unmatched. CDR3 sequence reads: CASSQTFSGGEYNEQFF. DNA for the CDR3: TGCGCCAGCAGCCAAACCTTTAGCGGGGGGGAATACAATGAGCAGTTCTTC.

The rearrangement joins TRBV30 to TRBJ2-2; D perhaps matches TRBD1 (7 bases). Germline loops: CDR1 GTSNPN, CDR2 SVGIG (reference sequence). Deletions cut 4 bases from V and 6 bases from J, with 9 bases between. The CDR3 extends over 12 amino acids. The CDR3 sequence is CAWIRGAGELFF. CDR3 coding DNA: TGTGCCTGGATCAGGGGGGCCGGGGAGCTGTTTTTT.

As to this clone: Sequence at one end of the junction differs from germline and may be a read error. The chain has TRBV7-9 and TRBJ2-3; 10 bases line up with TRBD1. The CDR3 sequence is 15 residues long. CDR1 SEHNR and CDR2 FQNEAQ come from the germline V gene (reference sequence). CDR3 sequence (DNA): TGTTCCAGCGCATCCGTCAGACAGGGGGCAAATACGCAGTATTTT. Protein sequence: CSSASVRQGANTQYF.

This chain joins TRBV27 and TRBJ2-7, with 8 bases identical to TRBD2. The germline V gene encodes CDR1 MNHEY and CDR2 SMNVEV (reference sequence). This CDR3 contains 15 residues. Trimming removed 4 bases from V and 5 bases from J; junction bases left unmatched: 10. The CDR3 loop reads CASSSYQATSDEQYF. The CDR3, as DNA: TGTGCCAGCAGTTCCTATCAAGCGACTAGCGACGAGCAGTACTTC.

The genes are TRBV29-1 and TRBJ2-7; D call uncertain. In germline, CDR1 is SQVTM, CDR2 ANQGSEA. This CDR3 spans 13 amino acids. V was shortened by 2 bases and J by 3 bases, with 11 bases between the two germline ends. CDR3 bases: TGCAGCGTTGAAACAGCCCAGCACTACGAGCAGTACTTC. It specifies CSVETAQHYEQYF.

This clone was seen a few times. V gene TRBV7-2 combines with J gene TRBJ2-3, with 9 bases matching TRBD2. CDR1 and CDR2 (germline): SGHTA, FQGNSA. The CDR3 has 17 amino acids. The V and J ends lost 2 bases and 6 bases, in that order; junction bases with no gene match: 12. This CDR3 reads CASSLLWGRGGGDTQYF. In DNA, the CDR3 is TGTGCCAGCAGCTTACTCTGGGGGCGGGGGGGCGGGGATACGCAGTATTTT. Using reference TRBV7-2 and TRBJ2-3 for the parts outside the CDR3, the full variable domain is GAGVSQSPSNKVTEKGKDVELRCDPISGHTALYWYRQSLGQGLEFLIYFQGNSAPDKSGLPSDRFSAERTGGSVSTLTIQRTQQEDSAVYLCASSLLWGRGGGDTQYFGPGTRLTVL.

The chain carries TRBV28 and TRBJ1-2; 9 nucleotides align to TRBD1. Germline V CDR1 and CDR2: MDHEN, SYDVKM. After removal of 4 bases from V and 0 bases from J, the junction contained 6 bases not matched to a gene. The CDR3 is 16 amino acids. Written as DNA, the CDR3 is TGTGCCAGCAGTTCACCGCGACAGGGGGCTAACTATGGCTACACCTTC. Its translation: CASSSPRQGANYGYTF.

V gene TRBV19 combines with J gene TRBJ1-4; 10 bases agree with TRBD1. CDR1 is LNHDA, CDR2 SQIVND, per germline (reference sequence). This CDR3 has 15 amino acids. V shed 4 bases, J shed 4 bases, and the junction held 3 bases outside the gene matches. CDR3: CASSRGTGDNEKLFF. CDR3 DNA sequence: TGTGCCAGTAGTAGAGGGACAGGGGATAATGAAAAACTGTTTTTT.

This clone was detected only once. The chain combines TRBV19 with TRBJ1-5; the D gene is possibly TRBD1 (5 bases). The germline V gene has CDR1 LNHDA and CDR2 SQIVND (reference sequence). The CDR3 spans 13 residues. The DNA of the CDR3 is TGTGGAGCCGCCAGGGAGGGGAATCAGCCCCAGCATTTT. It codes for CGAAREGNQPQHF.

This rearrangement joins TRBV19 to TRBJ2-2; TRBD1 might be the D (5 bases). The germline V gene encodes CDR1 LNHDA and CDR2 SQIVND (reference sequence). V was trimmed by 3 bases and J by 0 bases, leaving 8 bases between them. The CDR3 extends over 15 amino acids. This CDR3 reads CASSITGSNTGELFF. DNA of the CDR3: TGTGCCAGTAGTATCACAGGCTCGAACACCGGGGAGCTGTTTTTT.

The V call is TRBV15, the J call TRBJ2-7; 8 nucleotides line up with TRBD2. Germline CDR1 and CDR2: LNHNV and YYDKDF (reference sequence). Trimming took 8 bases from V and 0 from J; bases not matched to a gene: 6. The CDR3 contains 14 residues. The CDR3 spells CATRTSGSSYEQYF. The CDR3, as DNA: TGTGCCACCCGAACCAGCGGGAGCTCCTACGAGCAGTACTTC. The variable domain in full, with the rest retrieved from reference TRBV15 and TRBJ2-7, is DAMVIQNPRYQVTQFGKPVTLSCSQTLNHNVMYWYQQKSSQAPKLLFHYYDKDFNNEADTPDNFQSRRPNTSFCFLDIRSPGLGDTAMYLCATRTSGSSYEQYFGPGTRLTVT.

This chain joins TRBV4-3 and TRBJ2-1; 9 nucleotides align to TRBD1. V shed 4 bases, J shed 5 bases, and the junction held 9 bases outside the gene matches. Germline V gene sequence: CDR1 LGHNA, CDR2 YSLEER. The CDR3 loop spans 16 amino acids. In nucleotides, the CDR3 is TGCGCCAGCAGCCGTGGGACAGGGCGGGCTCACAATGAGCAGTTCTTC. Its protein product is CASSRGTGRAHNEQFF.

The J gene is TRBJ2-5, the V gene TRBV11-2; 12 bases agree with TRBD2. Germline V gene data show CDR1 as SGHAT and CDR2 as FQNNGV. The CDR3 spans 16 residues. Germline trimming cut 2 bases from V and 4 bases from J; bases unmatched to any gene: 5. Here the CDR3 reads CASSLSLAGGGETQYF. The CDR3 DNA reads as TGTGCCAGCAGCTTATCACTAGCGGGAGGAGGAGAGACCCAGTACTTC. Complete variable domain (other parts from reference TRBV11-2 and TRBJ2-5): EAGVAQSPRYKIIEKRQSVAFWCNPISGHATLYWYQQILGQGPKLLIQFQNNGVVDDSQLPKDRFSAERLKGVDSTLKIQPAKLEDSAVYLCASSLSLAGGGETQYFGPGTRLLVL.

This chain joins TRBV6-5 and TRBJ1-1, with D maybe TRBD1 (5 bases). Germline CDR1 is MNHEY and CDR2 is SVGAGI. The CDR3 is 14 residues long. V lost 4 bases and J lost 5, with 14 bases in between. CDR3 region: CASSFSAGRTEAFF. In DNA form, the CDR3 reads TGTGCCAGCAGTTTTTCGGCAGGGAGGACTGAAGCTTTCTTT.

The chain links TRBV19 to TRBJ1-2; 7 bases match TRBD1. The CDR3 extends over 15 amino acids. V was clipped by 3 bases and J by 8 bases; unmatched bases: 12. Per the germline V gene, CDR1 is LNHDA and CDR2 is SQIVND (reference sequence). CDR3 DNA: TGTGCCAGTAGTATTCTAGACAGGGAAGGCATCGGCTACACCTTC. It is translated as CASSILDREGIGYTF.

The gene calls are TRBV7-6 and TRBJ2-5; maybe TRBD2 (5 bases). The CDR3 spans 14 residues. Germline assignment: CDR1 SGHVS and CDR2 FNYEAQ. The V end was cut by 1 base, the J end by 0 bases, with 6 bases between. The CDR3 is CASSLVDYQETQYF. The CDR3 DNA follows: TGTGCCAGCAGCTTAGTGGACTACCAAGAGACCCAGTACTTC.

The V call is TRBV7-2, the J call TRBJ2-7; the match to TRBD2 covers 9 bases. Germline-derived CDR1 and CDR2 are SGHTA and FQGNSA. This CDR3 has 14 amino acids. J lost 6 bases, V lost 5 bases, and 8 bases had no gene match. The CDR3 DNA follows: TGTGCCAGCAGCCAAAGCGGGAGGAGGTCCGAGCAGTACTTC. Residues: CASSQSGRRSEQYF.

The rearrangement uses TRBV7-9 and TRBJ1-1, with 7 bases lining up with TRBD1. The germline V gene encodes CDR1 SEHNR and CDR2 FQNEAQ (reference sequence). This CDR3 contains 14 residues. Trimming cost V 5 bases and J 3 bases; bases outside gene matches: 6. The CDR3 loop is CASSKGARDTEAFF. The CDR3 DNA is TGTGCCAGCAGCAAGGGGGCAAGGGACACTGAAGCTTTCTTT.